What follows describes a single T cell receptor beta chain. Its antigen is not known. Clones were read by immunoSEQ multiplex PCR, and TCRdb kept only the in-frame ones, dropping some. The sample carries 10,000 or so clones, approximately 81% recorded once. The data belong to a study of PD-1 blockade in classical Hodgkin lymphoma. Study-level information: Every 2 weeks, patients got 3 mg/kg intravenous nivolumab. Study-wide results and limits: By C4D1 there was a significant rise in CD4+ TCR diversity but not in CD8+ TCR diversity. Patients with an early start, nivolumab under 1 year after ASCT, were excluded.

This CDR3 has 17 amino acids. CDR1 and CDR2 from the germline V gene are MDHEN and SYDVKM. V was clipped by 5 bases and J by 5 bases; unmatched bases: 9. The time point was: cycle 4 day 1 (C4D1), after more than five weeks of nivolumab. The patients all showed relapse after autologous stem cell transplantation, while their brentuximab vedotin exposure varied. CD4+ T cells were purified from thawed PBMCs by magnetic negative selection. Complete response, partial response or progressive disease was recorded as best response. The sequence came from a human donor with classical Hodgkin lymphoma. Sequences were derived from CD4+ T cells from blood, sampled before the fourth cycle of nivolumab. The chain employs TRBV28 and TRBJ2-5, with 15 bases that match TRBD2. CDR3 DNA sequence: TGTGCCAGCAGTGCCCTCGGACTAGCGGGGGGGTTGGAGACCCAGTACTTC. This sequence encodes CASSALGLAGGLETQYF.